The present entry profiles one TCR beta chain with its context. Its antigen specificity is not known. A much larger clone lies a single base off, so this may be a read error. This sample was taken from a study of breast tumors, draining lymph nodes, adjacent tissues (dated by TCRdb to the mid-2010s). Notes on the research overall: Breast cancer patients provided tumor, adjacent nontumor tissue and axillary lymph nodes, and the study compared the TCR beta repertoires across these three sources. The study was designed to assess the relationships and possible T-cell exchange between tumor, surrounding tissue and draining lymph node repertoires in human breast cancer.

Points the paper makes about the study in general: Tumor and nontumor tissue repertoires were significantly more similar in luminal-like than in basal-like breast cancer. The conclusion that tumor T cells originate in lymph nodes was framed as consistent with a hypothesis rather than directly demonstrated. A scenario in which most tumor T cells derive from the lymph node and then expand within tumor tissue was judged to be consistent with the data. T-cell repertoire diversity in tumors was found to be lower than in lymph nodes but higher than in nontumor tissue, and preferential V and J gene usage was observed.

The cysteine opens and the phenylalanine closes a CDR3 of 15 amino acids. This entry keeps only the CDR3 DNA: 45 bases, framed from base 1. CDR1 KGHSH and CDR2 LQKENI were looked up in the germline V gene. Lymph node samples were obtained from the axillary draining lymph nodes of breast cancer patients. Sequencing used an Illumina HiSeq 2000. Multiplex PCR amplification was used to build the TCR beta chain libraries. High-throughput sequencing was used to analyze the amplified TCR beta chain products. TCRdb reworked the public reads: Q25 trimming with fastp, MiXCR clone assembly, productive beta chains retained. Every CDR3 protein is listed once, alongside the most common genes and DNA of its rows. The sample contains some 170,000 distinct CDR3 sequences, around a third of them found a single time. The biggest ten clones account for more than 3.5% of the sample.

This TCR came from a female donor with breast cancer. Some clones in this sample may be carry-over from other donors' samples. The chain is assembled from TRBV18 and TRBJ2-3, with the D gene tentatively TRBD1 or TRBD2, based on 5 matching bases in each. The sequenced material came from axillary lymph node tissue. The DNA is TGTGCCAGCTCACCAACCGGGGCGGGCACAGATACGCGGTATTTT. Protein translation: CASSPTGAGTDTRYF.